Below, 22 T cell receptor beta chains from the same sample are listed, as sequenced in a study of blood T cell repertoires in COVID-19. Measured with immunoSEQ multiplex PCR; TCRdb has only the in-frame clones, and not every one. The sample carries approximately 240,000 clones, approximately 83% recorded once. The specimen sequenced was peripheral blood. Receptors were obtained from a woman aged 55-69 years with acute or convalescent COVID-19.

This rearrangement joins TRBV19 to TRBJ1-2; TRBD1 matches at 9 bases. Trimming removed 8 bases from V and 3 bases from J; junction bases left unmatched: 7. This CDR3 contains 14 residues. The germline gives CDR1 LNHDA, CDR2 SQIVND (reference sequence). CDR3 nucleotide sequence: TGTGCCAGTCACAGGGGGCGCGTTGACTATGGCTACACCTTC. This encodes CASHRGRVDYGYTF.

V and J are TRBV5-4 and TRBJ1-3; 8 bases fit TRBD1. This CDR3 has 18 residues. The V and J ends lost 0 bases and 0 bases, in that order; junction bases with no gene match: 8. Germline V lookup: CDR1 SGHNT, CDR2 YYREEE (reference sequence). The CDR3 sequence is CASSLGGTGGSSGNTIYF. The CDR3 DNA is TGTGCCAGCAGCTTGGGTGGCACAGGGGGGAGCTCTGGAAACACCATATATTTT.

The chain is built from TRBV9 and TRBJ2-3, with 10 bases identical to TRBD1. The V gene's germline CDR1 is SGDLS and CDR2 YYNGEE. This CDR3 has 17 amino acids. With V trimmed by 3 bases and J by 3 bases, 10 bases remained unmatched. This chain's CDR3 is CASSGHRTGQGTDTQYF. CDR3 nucleotides: TGTGCCAGCAGCGGCCACCGAACGGGACAGGGGACAGATACGCAGTATTTT. Based on the CDR3 plus reference TRBV9 and TRBJ2-3, the full variable domain is DSGVTQTPKHLITATGQRVTLRCSPRSGDLSVYWYQQSLDQGLQFLIQYYNGEERAKGNILERFSAQQFPDLHSELNLSSLELGDSALYFCASSGHRTGQGTDTQYFGPGTRLTVL.

This sequence joins TRBV3-1 (or the pseudogene TRBV3-2) and TRBJ1-6; TRBD1 might be the D (5 bases). The CDR3 length is 14 residues. V lost 1 base to trimming and J lost 7 bases, with 8 bases between them. Germline lookup yields CDR1 LGHDT and CDR2 YNNKEL (reference sequence). The CDR3 region is CASSQGQFNSPLHF. The CDR3 coding sequence is TGTGCCAGCAGCCAAGGACAGTTCAATTCACCCCTCCACTTT.

The chain combines TRBV27 with TRBJ2-7; D possibly corresponds to TRBD1 (5 bases). V lost 1 base and J lost 0, with 7 bases in between. Germline values: CDR1 MNHEY, CDR2 SMNVEV (reference sequence). The CDR3 has 14 residues. Written as DNA, the CDR3 is TGTGCCAGCAGTTTATTCGACAGCTCCTACGAGCAGTACTTC. Protein sequence: CASSLFDSSYEQYF.

The chain has TRBV4-1 and TRBJ2-2; 9 bases are a match to TRBD2. There are 14 residues in the CDR3. Per the germline V gene, CDR1 is MGHRA and CDR2 is YSYEKL. With V trimmed by 1 base and J by 8 bases, 2 bases remained unmatched. The CDR3 nucleotides are TGCGCCAGCAGCCAAGGGCTAGCGGGGGGGGAGCTGTTTTTT. It is translated as CASSQGLAGGELFF.

CDR3 coding DNA: TGTGCCAGCAGACACAAGACAGGGGCTGGCCCAAACTATGGCTACACCTTC. Translation gives CASRHKTGAGPNYGYTF. The chain links TRBV7-2 to TRBJ1-2, with TRBD1 matching 8 bases. The CDR3 covers 17 residues. With 6 bases clipped from V and 2 bases from J, the junction kept 14 bases outside the gene matches. Germline loops: CDR1 SGHTA, CDR2 FQGNSA.

The chain couples TRBV5-5 to TRBJ1-2; tentatively, D is TRBD1 (5 bases). The CDR3 contains 13 residues. Per the germline V gene, CDR1 is SGHKS and CDR2 is YYEKEE (reference sequence). Trimming removed 0 bases at V and 7 bases at J, with 10 bases between. CDR3 protein: CASSLDRQAGYTF. The CDR3 DNA reads TGTGCCAGCAGCTTGGACAGGCAAGCTGGCTACACCTTC.

Concerning this clone itself: This specimen includes other DNA sequences encoding the same CDR3. The CDR3, as DNA: TGCAGCGTTGAGGGCAGAAGCTCTGGGGCCAACGTCCTGACTTTC. This encodes CSVEGRSSGANVLTF. The rearrangement uses TRBV29-1 and TRBJ2-6; D not certain. CDR1 is SQVTM and CDR2 is ANQGSEA in the germline V gene. The ends were cut back, 3 bases at V and 0 bases at J, with 9 bases in the middle. The CDR3 covers 15 residues.

The rearrangement uses TRBV5-4 and TRBJ2-3; 9 bases are shared with TRBD1. The CDR3 contains 15 residues. With 2 bases clipped from V and 4 bases from J, the junction kept 5 bases outside the gene matches. In germline, CDR1 is SGHNT, CDR2 YYREEE (reference sequence). This CDR3 is CASSFRQGEADTQYF. The CDR3 DNA is TGTGCCAGCAGCTTCCGACAGGGGGAGGCAGATACGCAGTATTTT.

This chain links TRBV7-8 with TRBJ1-1; a possible D gene is TRBD1 (5 bases). V dropped 5 bases and J dropped 2 bases, with 15 bases sitting between them. Germline CDR1 reads SGHVS; CDR2 reads FQNEAQ. The CDR3 extends over 15 amino acids. The CDR3 sequence is CASSPLMTANTEAFF. The CDR3 DNA follows: TGTGCCAGCAGCCCGTTGATGACAGCAAACACTGAAGCTTTCTTT.

The chain has TRBV2 and TRBJ1-2; possible D gene TRBD1, 5 bases. There are 14 residues in the CDR3. The V end lost 6 bases, the J end lost 4 bases, and 15 bases lay between the germline ends. The germline CDR1 and CDR2 sequences are SNHLY and FYNNEI. For the CDR3, the DNA is TGTGCCAGCAGCCTCGAGCGGGGCGGCTATGGCTACACCTTC. Translated, it gives CASSLERGGYGYTF.

This clone was seen only once. The chain combines TRBV21-1 with TRBJ2-3; the table's TRBD2 call for D was not verified on the DNA. TRBV21-1 is designated a pseudogene. The CDR3 sequence is 17 residues long. CDR3 in amino acids: CASNPTTLAGGADTQYF. The CDR3 DNA reads as TGTGCCAGCAACCCGACGACTCTAGCGGGGGGCGCAGATACGCAGTATTTT.

The rearrangement links TRBV4-3 to TRBJ1-1; no firm D call. The germline CDR1 and CDR2 sequences are LGHNA and YSLEER. Between the trimmed V and J ends, which lost 0 bases and 9 bases, there was a span of 11 bases. The CDR3 extends over 13 amino acids. The CDR3 DNA follows: TGCGCCAGCAGCCAAGAGCCCCGTAGTCAAGCTTTCTTT. It is translated as CASSQEPRSQAFF.

The chain carries TRBV5-4 and TRBJ1-3, with TRBD1 as a possible D gene (6 bases). Trimming left V 4 bases short and J 0 bases short, with 17 bases between. The CDR3 contains 17 residues. Per germline, CDR1 SGHNT and CDR2 YYREEE (reference sequence). CDR3 amino acids: CASSPRGQGHSGNTIYF. The CDR3 nucleotides are TGTGCCAGCAGCCCCCGGGGCCAGGGGCACTCTGGAAACACCATATATTTT.

This clone was seen a handful of times. The chain carries TRBV19 and TRBJ1-1, with TRBD1 as a possible D gene (5 bases). V dropped 3 bases and J dropped 8 bases, with 16 bases sitting between them. Germline-derived CDR1 and CDR2 are LNHDA and SQIVND (reference sequence). The CDR3 sequence is 14 residues long. CDR3 coding DNA: TGTGCCAGTAGTATTGGCTGGGGGGACTCCGAAGCTTTCTTT. This codes for CASSIGWGDSEAFF.

The chain employs TRBV18 and TRBJ1-2; tentative D call: TRBD1 (6 bases). The CDR3 totals 16 residues. Trimming removed 4 bases from V and 4 bases from J, with 19 bases in between. Germline CDR1 reads KGHSH; CDR2 reads LQKENI. The CDR3 reads CASSLTIDRHSYGYTF. CDR3 DNA: TGTGCCAGCTCACTAACAATTGACAGGCACTCCTATGGCTACACCTTC.

DNA for the CDR3: TGTGCCAGCAAGGGCCAGGGATACTCCTACGAGCAGTACTTC. It specifies CASKGQGYSYEQYF. The rearrangement links TRBV7-9 to TRBJ2-7, with D possibly being TRBD1 (5 bases). The CDR3 sequence is 14 residues long. Trimming shortened V by 7 bases and J by 0 bases, and 13 bases separated the two germline ends. From germline, CDR1 is SEHNR and CDR2 FQNEAQ (reference sequence).

V and J are TRBV28 and TRBJ2-1, with 12 bases identical to TRBD2. CDR1 is MDHEN, CDR2 SYDVKM, per germline. The ends lost 6 bases at V and 8 bases at J; junction bases unmatched: 5. The CDR3 is 14 amino acids. CDR3 loop: CASRTGLAGYEQFF. The CDR3 DNA reads as TGTGCCAGCAGGACTGGACTAGCGGGGTATGAGCAGTTCTTC.

V is TRBV5-6 and J is TRBJ1-2; D unclear. Trimming stripped 0 bases from V and 0 bases from J, with 3 bases between. CDR1 is SGHDT and CDR2 is YYEEEE in the germline V gene. This CDR3 has 13 residues. CDR3: CASSLGTNYGYTF. In nucleotides, the CDR3 is TGTGCCAGCAGCTTGGGTACTAACTATGGCTACACCTTC.

This chain links TRBV6-5 with TRBJ1-1; 8 positions match TRBD1. Germline V gene data show CDR1 as MNHEY and CDR2 as SVGAGI. This CDR3 spans 14 amino acids. With 6 bases clipped from V and 6 bases from J, the junction kept 9 bases outside the gene matches. The CDR3, as DNA: TGTGCCAGCAGCCTGGACAGGGTCTTCGCTGAAGCTTTCTTT. It translates to CASSLDRVFAEAFF.

The chain links TRBV4-2 to TRBJ2-3, with D possibly TRBD2 on 5 matching bases. The germline gives CDR1 LGHNA, CDR2 YNFKEQ. The CDR3 extends over 15 amino acids. The V end was cut by 0 bases, the J end by 2 bases, with 9 bases between. The chain's CDR3 is CASSQERLATDTQYF. Written as DNA, the CDR3 is TGTGCCAGCAGCCAAGAACGGCTAGCCACAGATACGCAGTATTTT.